The rows below give T cell receptor beta chains drawn from one sample of a study of shared clonotypes between healthy human individuals. TCRdb's copy holds only in-frame clones and misses some; the assay was immunoSEQ multiplex PCR. The profile covers 2 million or so clones, with 90% to 95% appearing a single time and 0.1% to 0.15% taken by the ten largest. Sequencing was performed on naive CD4+ T cells sorted from blood. The receptors stem from a man younger than 35 in good health. Both conserved end residues are part of each CDR3.

CDR3aa	v_gene	j_gene
CASIRGSSYEQYF	TRBV2	TRBJ2-7
CASSQRNYGYTF	TRBV11-2	TRBJ1-2
CASSEPRYPLGEQYF	TRBV2	TRBJ2-7
CASSLERESTGELFF	TRBV5-1	TRBJ2-2
CASSLGSQGVQPQHF	TRBV7-2	TRBJ1-5
CATRGGYEQYF	TRBV19	TRBJ2-7
CASTWVGQPQHF	TRBV28	TRBJ1-5
CASTATGSGETQYF	TRBV5-1	TRBJ2-5
CASSPTGVRDYGYTF	TRBV5-4	TRBJ1-2
CASSFLADRTDTQYF	TRBV18	TRBJ2-3
CASSLAGADYGYTF	TRBV11-2	TRBJ1-2
CASSQDRDNYGYTF	TRBV4-3	TRBJ1-2
CASRSDFQETQYF	TRBV2	TRBJ2-5
CASSLVGGGSYEQYF	TRBV7-2	TRBJ2-7
CASSLVGTGSYEQYF	TRBV5-1	TRBJ2-7
CASSFAGKETQYF	TRBV11-1	TRBJ2-5
CASSTRLTGGTGNTIYF	TRBV18	TRBJ1-3
CASSLERQGGTGELFF	TRBV5-5	TRBJ2-2
CASRRTAREQYF	TRBV28	TRBJ2-7
CASSPGRLSNTEAFF	TRBV6-5	TRBJ1-1
CASKFYRNTGELFF	TRBV27	TRBJ2-2
CASSPFTNTGELFF	TRBV18	TRBJ2-2
CATSRGGGSGYTF	TRBV15	TRBJ1-2
CASSELRFNTAYEQYF	TRBV25-1	TRBJ2-7
CAINPGLAPTYEQYF	TRBV10-3	TRBJ2-7
CASSLAQWTGTYNEQFF	TRBV7-9	TRBJ2-1